This T cell receptor beta chain was sequenced in a study of human T cells and chemical hapten exposure. For the study at large: Weekly scalp doses of diphenylcyclopropenone were given to patients during the approximately 26-week study. Notes on the study in general: Significantly greater numbers of large CDR3 similarity clusters came from expanded TCRs than from controls. A positive correlation with patch test score was found for PT1 expanded TCR counts.

Time point of the sample: patch test 1, 2 weeks after DPC sensitization. Treatment meaning: therapeutic diphenylcyclopropenone sensitization with weekly scalp DPC. The study used a library that attached unique molecular identifiers to individual cDNA molecules. TCRdb called the RACE reads again in MiXCR, with one record for every CDR3 protein. In the table there are some 200,000 distinct CDR3 sequences, around 24% of which are singletons. CDR3 size: 14 residues. V shed 2 bases and J 5 bases; nucleotides not matched to a gene: 7. Germline CDR1 DFQATT, CDR2 SNEGSKA (reference sequence). Details on this clonotype: Its antigen remains unknown.

J is TRBJ2-5 and V is TRBV20-1; the match to TRBD1 covers 8 bases. Sequences were derived from whole blood, sampled in connection with sensitization to the hapten diphenylcyclopropenone (DPC). The origin of this receptor is a woman between 45 and 60 years old with alopecia areata. Some clones in this sample may be carry-over from other donors' samples. CDR3 nucleotide sequence: TGCAGTGCTAGACAACAGGGGGTGGAGGAGACCCAGTACTTC. This codes for CSARQQGVEETQYF.